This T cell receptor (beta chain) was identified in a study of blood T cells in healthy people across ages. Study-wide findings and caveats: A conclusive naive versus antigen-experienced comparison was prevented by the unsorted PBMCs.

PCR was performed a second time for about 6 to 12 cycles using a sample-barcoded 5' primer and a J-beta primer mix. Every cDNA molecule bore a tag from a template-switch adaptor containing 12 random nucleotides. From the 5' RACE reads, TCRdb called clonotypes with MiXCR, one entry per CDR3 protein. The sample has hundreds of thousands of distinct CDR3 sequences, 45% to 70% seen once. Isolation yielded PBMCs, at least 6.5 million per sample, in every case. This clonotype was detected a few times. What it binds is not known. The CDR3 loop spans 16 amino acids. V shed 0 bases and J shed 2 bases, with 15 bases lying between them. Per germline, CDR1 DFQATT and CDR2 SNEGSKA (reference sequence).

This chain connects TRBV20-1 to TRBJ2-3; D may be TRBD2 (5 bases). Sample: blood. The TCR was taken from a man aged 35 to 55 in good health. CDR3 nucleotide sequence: TGCAGTGCTAGAGATAATCTAGAGCGGAACACAGATACGCAGTATTTT. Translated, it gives CSARDNLERNTDTQYF.